One T cell receptor (beta chain) is described in this entry. Its specific antigen is unknown. Nothing much larger sits one base from this clone, and base qualities are not available. The germline V gene gives CDR1 as KGHSH and CDR2 as LQKENI. V gives up 6 bases and J gives up 4 bases, and the segment between their germline ends measures 16 bases. Its CDR3 holds 14 amino acids, cysteine through phenylalanine. Just CDR3 DNA is preserved here, 42 bases in frame from base 1. Healthy HIV-negative adults with no recently reported acute infections or vaccinations were included as donors. Every donor was a Caucasian adult residing in Nashville, Tennessee, USA. CD4+ T cells were enriched by magnetic negative selection, after which naive cells were positively selected on CD45RA and the negative fraction was taken as the memory subset. Blood was collected by leukapheresis, and PBMCs were isolated by Ficoll-Histopaque density gradient centrifugation and then cryopreserved in liquid nitrogen vapor phase. Analytical flow cytometry was used to check the purity and quantity of each magnetically sorted T cell population. Genomic DNA was isolated from each sorted fraction and quantified by UV absorbance on a Nanodrop 2000c.

The sample originates from a study of shared clonotypes between healthy human individuals (TCRdb year 2020). Study-level background: The cohort included a few men and a couple of women between 18 and 49 years of age. For each donor, CD4 naive and CD4 memory were each run on three plates, CD8 naive on two plates, and CD8 memory on one plate. To estimate repertoire size and how much clonotype sharing occurs between individuals, the study deeply sequenced the blood TCR repertoires of several healthy adults. To increase sequencing depth and limit assay-specific biases, TCR repertoire library preparation and sequencing were carried out by different laboratories using diverse techniques. Between about 0.9 and 8.9 billion PBMCs per donor were obtained by leukapheresis. General conclusions and limits of the study: Compared with non-shared clonotypes, clonotypes shared by all four sorted-subset donors had higher generation probabilities. Even with the large sequencing depth, rarefaction of the sorted-subset datasets indicated that sequencing was incomplete. Estimated clonotype richness was generally larger for naive than for memory subsets. Only blood was sampled, and tissue TCR repertoires likely differ from those in blood. When a handful of donors were compared, the shared fraction of clonotypes was 5% to 6.5% for naive CD4, around 3.6% for naive CD8, roughly 2.3% for memory CD4, and 0.4% for memory CD8. Because the study included a small number of donors, the genetic and exposure-history diversity represented was limited. Pairwise subsampling led to the expectation that sequencing depth would affect the degree of clonotype sharing among donors.

Using the deep immunoSEQ assay, TCR CDR3 regions were amplified from genomic DNA by multiplex PCR. Genomic DNA extracted from each cell subset was distributed evenly over all wells of several immunoSEQ 96-well plates, and each plate served as one replicate. For sorted subsets, each replicate PCR was loaded with 200 to 250 ng genomic DNA, equivalent to 32,000 or so T cell genomes. Purified libraries were quantified with a Qubit 3.0 fluorometer, sized on a Bioanalyzer 2100, and re-quantified with the KAPA Library Quantification kit. Every immunoSEQ 96-well plate was sequenced on a separate single-read 150-cycle Illumina NextSeq 550 flow cell. Per the source publication's procedure: Because the immunoSEQ output included only junctional sequences and no quality scores, the filtering could not be the same as the filtering used for full-length reads. To assign V/J genes and CDR3, sequences were annotated against IMGT germline references using PyIR, a Python wrapper for IgBLAST v1.9. Reads with weak V/J assignments (E-value above 1e-6), missing CDR3, stop codons, out-of-frame junctions, or ambiguous translated residues were removed. V3J clonotypes were defined by identical inferred V gene, J gene, and CDR3 amino acid sequence. To compute the percentage overlap between repertoires, the number of shared unique clonotypes was divided by the size of the smaller repertoire. Three approaches were used to assess repertoire richness: RTK rarefaction, the Chao1 estimator, and Recon v2.1 estimates of unobserved clonotypes. For all TCRbeta clonotypes obtained by the gDNA method from several donors, generation probabilities were computed with OLGA. The table comes from immuneACCESS by way of TCRdb, which keeps in-frame sequences with V and J called. Part of the clones is missing from these tables; in studies checked, under half for an unresolved V gene and the rest for unknown reasons. Clone size and the V and J calls come from that table; the DNA yielded D and trimming. The sample table shows about 1.5 million clones, and 95% to 99% are seen once. Clones ranked in the top ten supply approximately 0.44% of the sample.

This TCR was recovered from a man aged 25 to 40 in good health. Sequenced material: naive CD4+ T cells sorted from blood. Taken with the paper, the label for cell subset or site translates to: CD45RA+ positively selected. The chain links TRBV18 with TRBJ2-7; the D call is tentative, TRBD1 or TRBD2, as each matches 5 bases. This receptor carries the CDR3 CASSIERGRYEQYF. DNA sequence: TGTGCCAGCTCCATAGAGAGGGGCCGTTACGAGCAGTACTTC.